The source of this TCR beta chain is a study of T-cell reconstitution after alpha-beta-depleted transplantation in children. Researchers prepared the TCRbeta library using unique molecular identifiers, the study reports. TCRdb processed the PCR reads anew with MiXCR; each CDR3 protein has one entry. The table shows 420,000 or so distinct CDR3 sequences, with about a tenth occurring only once. This clonotype was counted only a few times. Trimming took 5 bases from V and 0 from J, leaving 17 bases between them. Germline values: CDR1 LNHNV, CDR2 YYDKDF (reference sequence). CDR3 size: 17 residues. The receptor comes from a human donor who donated a stem cell graft to a child with acute myeloid leukemia. The chain couples TRBV15 to TRBJ1-3, with D hard to call. The sample in question was PBMCs from the stem cell graft donor, obtained from the stem cell graft. CDR3 sequence (DNA): TGTGCCACCAGCCTAACGGTCAGCGTAATCTCTGGAAACACCATATATTTT. Its translation: CATSLTVSVISGNTIYF.